The clone carrying this TCR beta chain came up a few times. Its target is not known. The data originate from a study of T cells after yellow fever vaccination. Study-wide context: Those fractions that held only low numbers of cells were prepared using the SMART-Seq v4 Ultra Low Input RNA kit.

The study's findings and limits: Most clones from primary vaccination were detected again post-booster (approximately 96% CD4, about 85% CD8). The bulk population could contribute abundant contaminating clonotypes to FACS-sorted repertoires.

Template switching with 5'RACE generated the TCR cDNA and added a universal primer site and UMIs. TCRdb itself ran the 5' RACE reads through MiXCR, one entry per CDR3 protein. The sample lists about 340,000 distinct CDR3 sequences, 8.7% seen once, with under 20% in the top ten. This CDR3 is built from 16 residues. Deletions cut 0 bases from V and 4 bases from J, with 12 bases between. This TCR was recovered from a man aged 18 to 35 who received the YFV17D yellow fever vaccine. The V gene is TRBV23-1, the J gene TRBJ2-2; TRBD1 might be the D (5 bases). TRBV23-1 is classed as an ORF, of uncertain function. Here the sequenced sample was PBMCs, taken on the day of the first yellow fever vaccination. CDR3 sequence reads: CASSQSAGPGTGELFF. The CDR3 coding sequence is TGCGCCAGCAGTCAATCGGCAGGGCCGGGCACCGGGGAGCTGTTTTTT.